This T cell receptor beta chain appears in the sequencing data of a study of cytomegalovirus exposure and HLA in healthy donors. With 60 Vbeta and 13 Jbeta primers, the PCR was carried out. Using immunoSEQ multiplex PCR, the repertoire was profiled, and TCRdb retains in-frame clones only, with some absent. Among fewer than 350,000 clones listed, about 90% were seen once. The sample was PBMCs. This clonotype originated in a woman aged 18-30 years in good health and CMV-seronegative.

CDR3 sequence reads: CASRVAGGPPEQFF. For the CDR3, the DNA is TGTGCCAGCAGGGTAGCGGGGGGGCCCCCGGAGCAGTTCTTC. The V and J genes are TRBV2 and TRBJ2-1; 11 bases agree with TRBD2. Germline V gives CDR1 SNHLY, CDR2 FYNNEI. CDR3 size: 14 residues. Unmatched junction bases numbered 8, after V lost 6 bases and J lost 10 bases.